Following are 8 T cell receptor beta chains from one sample sequenced in a study of blood T cell repertoires in COVID-19 (TCRdb year 2020). Libraries came from the immunoSEQ multiplex PCR assay. TCRdb retrieved this table from immuneACCESS and kept in-frame rearrangements only. Not all clones are present; in checked studies, unresolved V genes account for under half, and no reason is known for the remainder. Here the sample has approximately 300,000 clones; about nine tenths occur a single time. The top ten clones comprise about 11% of the sample. Sequencing was performed on peripheral blood. The receptors shown here come from a woman younger than 45 with COVID-19, enrolled during active disease.

This clone was counted a few times. This sequence joins TRBV7-2 and TRBJ2-5; TRBD2 matches at 8 bases. After removal of 5 bases from V and 1 base from J, the junction contained 12 bases not matched to a gene. This CDR3 has 17 amino acids. The germline CDR1 and CDR2 sequences are SGHTA and FQGNSA. The CDR3: CASSPAFTSGSQETQYF. CDR3 DNA sequence: TGTGCCAGCAGCCCCGCATTTACTAGCGGCTCCCAAGAGACCCAGTACTTC.

The V call is TRBV5-4, the J call TRBJ2-3; TRBD2 matches 8 bases. Trimming at V came to 3 bases and at J to 11 bases, leaving 8 bases not matched to a gene. In germline, CDR1 is SGHNT, CDR2 YYREEE (reference sequence). CDR3 length: 13 amino acids. The CDR3 nucleotides are TGTGCCAGCAGCTCGATACTAGCGGAGCAGCAGTATTTT. Protein sequence: CASSSILAEQQYF.

This clone was detected only a few times. V gene TRBV11-2 combines with J gene TRBJ2-7; 7 bases are shared with TRBD2. CDR3 length equals 14 residues. The V and J ends lost 1 base and 5 bases, in that order; junction bases with no gene match: 5. Germline values: CDR1 SGHAT, CDR2 FQNNGV. The CDR3 loop is CASSLGAGVDEQYF. The CDR3 DNA follows: TGTGCCAGCAGCTTAGGGGCGGGAGTTGACGAGCAGTACTTC.

Only one count was recorded for this clone. The CDR3 reads CAWRHRGSVTEAFF. CDR3 DNA sequence: TGTGCCTGGAGACACAGGGGGTCGGTTACTGAAGCTTTCTTT. This chain links TRBV30 with TRBJ1-1; 8 positions match TRBD1. The CDR3 has 14 residues. The V gene's germline CDR1 is GTSNPN and CDR2 SVGIG (reference sequence). With 3 bases clipped from V and 5 bases from J, the junction kept 8 bases outside the gene matches.

The gene calls are TRBV5-1 and TRBJ2-2; 12 bases map to TRBD2. The CDR3 sequence is 16 residues long. Per the germline V gene, CDR1 is SGHRS and CDR2 is YFSETQ. Trimming took 4 bases from V and 7 from J; bases not matched to a gene: 8. This CDR3 is CASSPSGRAFGGELFF. The CDR3 DNA reads as TGCGCCAGCAGCCCTAGCGGGAGGGCCTTTGGCGGGGAGCTGTTTTTT.

This rearrangement joins TRBV11-2 to TRBJ2-2; D ambiguous. Trimming took 8 bases from V and 1 from J, leaving 11 bases between them. CDR1 is SGHAT and CDR2 is FQNNGV in the germline V gene. There are 14 residues in the CDR3. The CDR3 DNA reads TGTGCCAGCTCCTGGAGTGTGAACACCGGGGAGCTGTTTTTT. It specifies CASSWSVNTGELFF.

The chain is built from TRBV5-1 and TRBJ2-1; the match to TRBD2 covers 8 bases. Germline V gene lookup returns CDR1 SGHRS and CDR2 YFSETQ. V was clipped by 4 bases and J by 0 bases; unmatched bases: 3. This CDR3 region has 15 residues. This CDR3 is CASSVSGSSYNEQFF. The DNA for the CDR3 is TGCGCCAGCAGCGTGAGCGGGAGCTCCTACAATGAGCAGTTCTTC.

Here the CDR3 DNA reads TGTGCCAGCAGCCCCCGGGACAGGGACACCGGGGAGCTGTTTTTT. Amino acid sequence: CASSPRDRDTGELFF. The chain recombines TRBV7-9 with TRBJ2-2; 9 nucleotides align to TRBD1. The junction had 4 bases not matched to a gene; V was cut back by 5 bases and J by 3 bases. The CDR3 length is 15 residues. From germline, CDR1 is SEHNR and CDR2 FQNEAQ (reference sequence).